A few counts support the clone carrying this T cell receptor (beta chain). As yet, its antigen is unknown. Preparing the TCRbeta library involved the use of unique molecular identifiers. TCRdb re-analysed the PCR reads in MiXCR, keeping a single row per CDR3 protein. The data show some 200,000 distinct CDR3 sequences, 8.4% seen once. The sample originates from a study of T-cell reconstitution after alpha-beta-depleted transplantation in children. This CDR3 comprises 16 residues. Trimming at V came to 1 base and at J to 0 bases, leaving 5 bases not matched to a gene. Germline V gene lookup returns CDR1 LNHNV and CDR2 YYDKDF (reference sequence). Study findings and constraints: Some patients' high day-60 TCRbeta diversity was attributed to recipient cells surviving conditioning. Several hundred expanded graft clones reportedly supplied alpha-beta T cells about two months after transplant. At the one-year point after transplant, T-cell counts and TCRbeta diversity were found to come mostly from T cells that had been newly produced.

The sequenced sample was PBMCs, mostly from graft donor cells, obtained 360 days after TCRalphabeta/CD19-depleted stem cell transplant. This sequence was found in a male patient aged 2 to 10 who had a stem cell transplant for acute myeloid leukemia, so the T cells may come from the graft donor. The V and J genes are TRBV15 and TRBJ2-5; TRBD1 aligns across 7 bases. The CDR3 bases are TGTGCCACCAGCAGAGTAGGGGGCGAGTACCAAGAGACCCAGTACTTC. Translated, it gives CATSRVGGEYQETQYF.